Each of the 31 T cell receptor beta chains below was sequenced from the same sample in a study of T cell responses to AZD1222 COVID-19 vaccine (dated by TCRdb to the early 2020s). The time point label, as the study defines it: about 28 days (+/-7) after the second vaccine dose. The treatment or condition label here, explained by the study, means: meningococcal conjugate vaccine given as trial control. The method was the immunoSEQ multiplex PCR assay. Not all clones reach the TCRdb copy of this immuneACCESS table, which keeps in-frame sequences only. Checked studies attribute under half of the gap to unresolved V genes and leave the rest unexplained. Here the sample has some 170,000 clones; 80% to 90% occur a single time. The top ten hold more than 4% of the sample. The input for sequencing was peripheral blood, taken 28 days after the second dose of the MenACWY control vaccine. The receptor set was obtained from an adult who received the MenACWY meningococcal vaccine as a control.

The chain has TRBV28 and TRBJ2-7; the D gene is possibly TRBD2 (5 bases). This CDR3 is built from 13 residues. CDR1 is MDHEN and CDR2 is SYDVKM in the germline V gene. Trimming cost V 6 bases and J 5 bases, with 14 bases left between them. CDR3 DNA: TGTGCCAGCAGCCCGGTGGCGGGCCACGAGCAGTACTTC. It codes for CASSPVAGHEQYF.

V usage is TRBV7-9 and J usage is TRBJ1-2; D is unclear. CDR3 length equals 15 residues. The V gene's germline CDR1 is SEHNR and CDR2 FQNEAQ (reference sequence). V dropped 11 bases and J dropped 0 bases, with 19 bases sitting between them. CDR3 sequence (DNA): TGTGCCGGAACCCCCAGGACCAACGCTAACTATGGCTACACCTTC. This gives the protein CAGTPRTNANYGYTF.

This clone was detected once. CDR3 protein: CASSQELAGAMDTQYF. Here the CDR3 DNA reads TGTGCCAGCAGCCAAGAACTAGCGGGGGCTATGGATACGCAGTATTTT. V is TRBV4-2 and J is TRBJ2-3; 11 bases align to TRBD2. Germline V gene data show CDR1 as LGHNA and CDR2 as YNFKEQ. V shed 0 bases, J shed 6 bases, and the junction held 5 bases outside the gene matches. The CDR3 covers 16 residues.

The V gene is TRBV4-3, the J gene TRBJ2-5; 13 nucleotides align to TRBD2. This CDR3 has 15 residues. V was pared by 3 bases and J by 2 bases, with 0 bases of the junction left unmatched. CDR1 LGHNA and CDR2 YSLEER come from the germline V gene. DNA of the CDR3: TGCGCCAGCAGCCAGGGACTAGCGGGGCAAGAGACCCAGTACTTC. Translating gives CASSQGLAGQETQYF.

The rearrangement links TRBV19 to TRBJ1-5; maybe TRBD1 (5 bases). The CDR3 sequence is 15 residues long. V was pared by 6 bases and J by 2 bases, with 14 bases between. The germline gives CDR1 LNHDA, CDR2 SQIVND (reference sequence). This CDR3 is CASRDRTGGNQPQHF. In DNA, the CDR3 is TGTGCCAGTAGAGATCGGACGGGGGGCAATCAGCCCCAGCATTTT. Full variable domain (remainder filled in from reference TRBV19 and TRBJ1-5): DGGITQSPKYLFRKEGQNVTLSCEQNLNHDAMYWYRQDPGQGLRLIYYSQIVNDFQKGDIAEGYSVSREKKESFPLTVTSAQKNPTAFYLCASRDRTGGNQPQHFGDGTRLSIL.

The chain recombines TRBV10-3 with TRBJ2-6; D might be TRBD2 (6 bases). The CDR3 contains 16 residues. V was pared by 7 bases and J by 0 bases, with 13 bases between. Germline V CDR1 and CDR2: ENHRY, SYGVKD. The CDR3 spells CAITSGVVSGANVLTF. In DNA, the CDR3 is TGTGCCATCACCTCGGGGGTCGTCTCTGGGGCCAACGTCCTGACTTTC.

The genes are TRBV9 and TRBJ1-5, with D possibly matching TRBD1 (6 bases). The germline CDR1 and CDR2 sequences are SGDLS and YYNGEE. This CDR3 contains 15 residues. Trimming pared 0 bases from V and 6 bases from J, leaving 13 bases between. Here the CDR3 reads CASSVGTERSQPQHF. The DNA for the CDR3 is TGTGCCAGCAGCGTAGGGACAGAAAGAAGTCAGCCCCAGCATTTT.

This chain uses TRBV28 with TRBJ1-6; D uncertain. Trimming pared 3 bases from V and 6 bases from J, leaving 9 bases between. CDR1 is MDHEN and CDR2 is SYDVKM in the germline V gene. The CDR3 length is 14 residues. CDR3 region: CASSFGTGNSPLHF. In DNA form, the CDR3 reads TGTGCCAGCAGTTTCGGTACGGGTAATTCACCCCTCCACTTT. The full variable domain, completed using reference TRBV28 and TRBJ1-6, is DVKVTQSSRYLVKRTGEKVFLECVQDMDHENMFWYRQDPGLGLRLIYFSYDVKMKEKGDIPEGYSVSREKKERFSLILESASTNQTSMYLCASSFGTGNSPLHFGNGTRLTVT.

V and J are TRBV6-5 and TRBJ2-1, with 11 bases that match TRBD2. This CDR3 has 14 residues. Germline V gene sequence: CDR1 MNHEY, CDR2 SVGAGI. Trimming took 8 bases from V and 4 from J; bases not matched to a gene: 4. The CDR3, as DNA: TGTGCCAGCCTGACTAGCGGGACTTACAATGAGCAGTTCTTC. Encoded protein: CASLTSGTYNEQFF.

The chain recombines TRBV20-1 with TRBJ1-5; D ambiguous. Looked up from germline, CDR1 is DFQATT and CDR2 is SNEGSKA (reference sequence). V dropped 3 bases and J dropped 0 bases, with 9 bases sitting between them. This CDR3 is 14 amino acids long. This CDR3 reads CSASTVNSNQPQHF. CDR3 sequence (DNA): TGCAGTGCTAGTACAGTCAATAGCAATCAGCCCCAGCATTTT.

V usage is TRBV30 and J usage is TRBJ1-2; 10 bases fit TRBD1. Trimming at V came to 3 bases and at J to 4 bases, leaving 5 bases not matched to a gene. Germline CDR1 is GTSNPN and CDR2 is SVGIG (reference sequence). The CDR3 contains 14 residues. The CDR3 DNA sequence: TGTGCCTGGAGCGAGACAGGGGGCGCCTATGGCTACACCTTC. As protein: CAWSETGGAYGYTF.

DNA for the CDR3: TGTGCCAGCAATAAGGTCGGTAAAGTGGGGAGCAATCAGCCCCAGCATTTT. As protein: CASNKVGKVGSNQPQHF. The V gene is TRBV2, the J gene TRBJ1-5; D gene uncertain. This CDR3 is built from 17 residues. V lost 7 bases and J lost 1, with 20 bases in between. Germline-derived CDR1 and CDR2 are SNHLY and FYNNEI.

The V call is TRBV11-2, the J call TRBJ2-2, with 7 bases fitting TRBD2. After removal of 2 bases from V and 4 bases from J, the junction contained 13 bases not matched to a gene. This CDR3 region has 18 residues. Germline CDR1 reads SGHAT; CDR2 reads FQNNGV. The CDR3 region has the DNA TGTGCCAGCAGCTTATTCAGACTAGCCGGGTCGAGCACCGGGGAGCTGTTTTTT. The encoded protein is CASSLFRLAGSSTGELFF.

CDR3: CASSPRGGPSDTGELFF. The DNA of the CDR3 is TGTGCCAGCAGCCCAAGGGGTGGCCCAAGCGACACCGGGGAGCTGTTTTTT. This rearrangement joins TRBV7-9 to TRBJ2-2; TRBD1 is a possible D gene (5 bases). CDR3 size: 17 residues. In germline, CDR1 is SEHNR, CDR2 FQNEAQ (reference sequence). The V gene lost 5 bases and the J gene lost 3 bases, with 19 bases spanning the gap.

The V call is TRBV15, the J call TRBJ2-5; 12 bases map to TRBD2. V lost 6 bases, J lost 3 bases, and 5 bases stayed unmatched. Germline V gene lookup returns CDR1 LNHNV and CDR2 YYDKDF (reference sequence). There are 15 residues in the CDR3. The CDR3 here is CATRPRLAGEETQYF. CDR3 bases: TGTGCCACCAGGCCGAGACTAGCGGGAGAAGAGACCCAGTACTTC.

The count of this clone is one. The chain carries TRBV18 and TRBJ2-5; 10 bases match TRBD1. Per germline, CDR1 KGHSH and CDR2 LQKENI. V gave up 3 bases and J gave up 0 bases; unmatched junction bases: 4. The CDR3 length is 16 residues. DNA for the CDR3: TGTGCCAGCTCACCTCAGACAGGGGGCTACCAAGAGACCCAGTACTTC. It encodes CASSPQTGGYQETQYF.

The chain is built from TRBV28 and TRBJ2-7; 14 bases map to TRBD2. V lost 4 bases, J lost 0 bases, and 11 bases stayed unmatched. CDR1 is MDHEN, CDR2 SYDVKM, per germline. The CDR3 contains 19 residues. CDR3 sequence (DNA): TGTGCCAGCAGTTCATGGGGGACTAGCGGGAGTCCGACCTCCTACGAGCAGTACTTC. Its translation is CASSSWGTSGSPTSYEQYF.

V gene TRBV9 combines with J gene TRBJ2-5; 8 nucleotides line up with TRBD1. Looked up from germline, CDR1 is SGDLS and CDR2 is YYNGEE. Unmatched junction bases numbered 9, after V lost 3 bases and J lost 5 bases. CDR3 length: 15 amino acids. CDR3 region: CASSAKTGARETQYF. CDR3 bases: TGTGCCAGCAGCGCCAAGACAGGGGCGAGGGAGACCCAGTACTTC.

This clone was seen a single time. The rearrangement uses TRBV7-3 and TRBJ2-3, with 7 positions matching TRBD2. Germline CDR1 and CDR2: SGHTA and FQGTGA. This CDR3 is built from 16 residues. After removal of 4 bases from V and 1 base from J, the junction contained 8 bases not matched to a gene. The CDR3 is CASSSIAGTGTDTQYF. The DNA for the CDR3 is TGTGCCAGCAGCTCGATAGCGGGTACGGGCACAGATACGCAGTATTTT. Supplemented by reference TRBV7-3 and TRBJ2-3, the full variable domain reads GAGVSQTPSNKVTEKGKYVELRCDPISGHTALYWYRQSLGQGPEFLIYFQGTGAADDSGLPNDRFFAVRPEGSVSTLKIQRTERGDSAVYLCASSSIAGTGTDTQYFGPGTRLTVL.

This rearrangement joins TRBV4-3 to TRBJ1-2; D call uncertain. Germline-derived CDR1 and CDR2 are LGHNA and YSLEER. The V gene lost 3 bases and the J gene lost 4 bases, with 12 bases spanning the gap. CDR3 size: 14 residues. The CDR3 is CASSHSQRRYGYTF. Written as DNA, the CDR3 is TGCGCCAGCAGCCATTCACAGCGGCGCTATGGCTACACCTTC.

The chain joins TRBV7-2 to TRBJ1-4; no reliable D call. Per germline, CDR1 SGHTA and CDR2 FQGNSA. V was trimmed by 0 bases and J by 4 bases, leaving 6 bases between them. CDR3 size: 14 residues. CDR3 region: CASSLAASNEKLFF. In DNA form, the CDR3 reads TGTGCCAGCAGCTTAGCGGCCAGTAATGAAAAACTGTTTTTT.

J is TRBJ2-1 and V is TRBV6-5; TRBD2 is a possible D gene (5 bases). Deletions cut 5 bases from V and 0 bases from J, with 11 bases between. The germline CDR1 and CDR2 sequences are MNHEY and SVGAGI. There are 15 residues in the CDR3. This chain's CDR3 is CASSRSGDSYNEQFF. DNA of the CDR3: TGTGCCAGCAGTCGGAGCGGAGACTCCTACAATGAGCAGTTCTTC.

This clone was recorded once. This chain links TRBV19 with TRBJ2-1; TRBD2 agrees at 9 bases. V trimming: 2 bases; J trimming: 5 bases; junction bases outside the gene matches: 4. Germline CDR1 LNHDA, CDR2 SQIVND (reference sequence). The CDR3 is 15 residues long. CDR3 in DNA: TGTGCCAGTAGTATATCAGCGGGAGGTCACAATGAGCAGTTCTTC. Translation gives CASSISAGGHNEQFF.

The chain has TRBV27 and TRBJ2-2; 9 bases are a match to TRBD1. The CDR3 has 19 residues. Trimming cost V 7 bases and J 4 bases; bases outside gene matches: 19. The germline V gene has CDR1 MNHEY and CDR2 SMNVEV (reference sequence). This CDR3 reads CASTFDSPDRGTRTGELFF. CDR3 nucleotides: TGTGCCAGCACCTTCGATTCCCCGGACAGGGGCACCCGCACCGGGGAGCTGTTTTTT.

The chain recombines TRBV19 with TRBJ2-5; D perhaps matches TRBD2 (5 bases). Germline V lookup: CDR1 LNHDA, CDR2 SQIVND (reference sequence). There are 15 residues in the CDR3. V dropped 6 bases and J dropped 5 bases, with 19 bases sitting between them. CDR3 amino acids: CASSKLTSSGETQYF. Written as DNA, the CDR3 is TGTGCCAGTAGCAAATTAACATCCTCGGGGGAGACCCAGTACTTC.

The V and J genes are TRBV27 and TRBJ2-7; 14 bases match TRBD2. Germline CDR1 is MNHEY and CDR2 is SMNVEV (reference sequence). The length of the CDR3 is 15 residues. J was trimmed by 4 bases and V by 6 bases; bases with no gene match: 5. The CDR3 nucleotides read TGTGCCAGCAGCCACGGGACTAGCGGGAGTTACGAGCAGTACTTC. This codes for CASSHGTSGSYEQYF.

The V gene is TRBV16, the J gene TRBJ1-5; no firm D call. Germline V gene sequence: CDR1 KGHSY, CDR2 FQNENV. This CDR3 has 14 amino acids. V lost 2 bases to trimming and J lost 3 bases, with 8 bases between them. The CDR3 DNA is TGTGCCAGCAGCCAAGGGCGGAACAATCAGCCCCAGCATTTT. Residues: CASSQGRNNQPQHF.

The chain recombines TRBV10-3 with TRBJ1-1; no firm D call. The CDR3 totals 13 residues. The germline V gene encodes CDR1 ENHRY and CDR2 SYGVKD. The V end lost 10 bases, the J end lost 3 bases, and 15 bases lay between the germline ends. The CDR3 nucleotides read TGTGCCACCGCGAACGGGAGGGACACTGAAGCTTTCTTT. Its translation: CATANGRDTEAFF.

The J gene is TRBJ1-1, the V gene TRBV28, with D unclear. The V gene's germline CDR1 is MDHEN and CDR2 SYDVKM. Trimming stripped 3 bases from V and 6 bases from J, with 14 bases between. The CDR3 has 14 amino acids. The CDR3 DNA is TGTGCCAGCAGTTTCCGATCGCGAGGACCTGAAGCTTTCTTT. This sequence encodes CASSFRSRGPEAFF.

To note about this clone: Sequence at one end of the junction differs from germline and may be a read error. The chain has TRBV11-3 and TRBJ2-1, with D possibly being TRBD1 (7 bases). This CDR3 region has 12 residues. The germline V gene encodes CDR1 SGHNT and CDR2 YENEEA. The CDR3 bases are TGTGCCAGCAGTTTAGGGGGCGCGGGGCCGTTCTTC. Encoded protein: CASSLGGAGPFF.

The chain uses TRBV7-2 and TRBJ2-7; 7 bases are shared with TRBD1. CDR3 size: 14 residues. The ends lost 5 bases at V and 0 bases at J; junction bases unmatched: 4. Looked up from germline, CDR1 is SGHTA and CDR2 is FQGNSA. Here the CDR3 DNA reads TGTGCCAGCAGCCCTAGGACAGGCTCCTACGAGCAGTACTTC. This gives the protein CASSPRTGSYEQYF. The complete variable domain, with remaining parts taken from reference TRBV7-2 and TRBJ2-7, reads GAGVSQSPSNKVTEKGKDVELRCDPISGHTALYWYRQSLGQGLEFLIYFQGNSAPDKSGLPSDRFSAERTGGSVSTLTIQRTQQEDSAVYLCASSPRTGSYEQYFGPGTRLTVT.